One TCR beta chain is described in this entry. Only in-frame clones appear in the TCRdb table, and some are missing; sequencing was by immunoSEQ multiplex PCR. The table records 150,000 to 200,000 clones, 65% to 90% of them present only once. The record originates from a study of blood T cell repertoires in COVID-19. This CDR3 region has 16 residues. The V gene end was trimmed by 3 bases and the J gene end by 6 bases; junction bases not matched to a gene: 8. Germline CDR1 SGHRS, CDR2 YFSETQ. Sequencing was done on a sample of peripheral blood. This receptor was taken from a woman aged 40-49 years with COVID-19, enrolled during active disease. The chain couples TRBV5-1 to TRBJ2-1, with 11 bases lining up with TRBD1. CDR3 DNA sequence: TGCGCCAGCAGCTCCGGTTCCGGGACAGGGGGCAATGAGCAGTTCTTC. Translating it yields CASSSGSGTGGNEQFF.